The 21 T cell receptor beta chains below were found in one sample sequenced in a study of cytomegalovirus exposure and HLA in healthy donors. In the PCR, 60 Vbeta and 13 Jbeta primers were used. Sequencing was performed with immunoSEQ multiplex PCR; in TCRdb, only in-frame clones are kept and a portion is missing. The top ten clones hold about 4.4% of a sample with 130,000 or so clones, about three quarters of them seen once. The sequencing input was PBMCs. The receptor source for this set is a man in his fifties in good health and CMV-seropositive.

The CDR3 DNA reads TGCGCCAGCAGCCAGGGGAGGAAACAGGGGCGGAGGGACATTCAGTACTTC. Translation gives CASSQGRKQGRRDIQYF. The rearrangement joins TRBV4-1 to TRBJ2-4, with a weak D call TRBD1 (7 bases). Trimming removed 3 bases from V and 8 bases from J, with 23 bases in between. The CDR3 totals 17 residues. Germline CDR1 is MGHRA and CDR2 is YSYEKL.

This chain joins TRBV7-6 and TRBJ1-5; TRBD1 might be the D (5 bases). Germline loops: CDR1 SGHVS, CDR2 FNYEAQ. The CDR3 covers 15 residues. Between the trimmed V and J ends, which lost 2 bases and 3 bases, there was a span of 11 bases. For the CDR3, the DNA is TGTGCCAGCAGCTTACGGGGGGGGTCCAATCAGCCCCAGCATTTT. It encodes CASSLRGGSNQPQHF. Combining the CDR3 with reference TRBV7-6 and TRBJ1-5 gives the whole variable domain GAGVSQSPRYKVTKRGQDVALRCDPISGHVSLYWYRQALGQGPEFLTYFNYEAQQDKSGLPNDRFSAERPEGSISTLTIQRTEQRDSAMYRCASSLRGGSNQPQHFGDGTRLSIL.

The chain uses TRBV6-1 and TRBJ2-7; 10 nucleotides align to TRBD2. CDR1 MNHNS and CDR2 SASEGT come from the germline V gene. The trim removed 7 bases at V and 0 bases at J, leaving 3 bases unmatched. The CDR3 has 14 residues. In nucleotides, the CDR3 is TGTGCCAGCAAGGCTAGCGGGAGCTCCTACGAGCAGTACTTC. The encoded protein is CASKASGSSYEQYF.

This clone was counted between two and nine times. The chain links TRBV18 to TRBJ2-1; TRBD1 agrees at 8 bases. This CDR3 is built from 17 residues. Unmatched junction bases numbered 11, after V lost 3 bases and J lost 4 bases. From germline, CDR1 is KGHSH and CDR2 LQKENI. The CDR3 sequence is CASSPRGGQGTYNEQFF. The CDR3 bases are TGTGCCAGCTCACCCCGGGGAGGACAGGGAACTTACAATGAGCAGTTCTTC.

The chain has TRBV19 and TRBJ1-2; 9 bases line up with TRBD1. The germline CDR1 and CDR2 sequences are LNHDA and SQIVND (reference sequence). This CDR3 contains 17 residues. V shed 5 bases and J 0 bases; nucleotides not matched to a gene: 10. CDR3 in DNA: TGTGCCAGTAGTGTCCGGGACAGGGCTAGGGCTAACTATGGCTACACCTTC. It is translated as CASSVRDRARANYGYTF.

The sample holds a few counts of this clone. The rearrangement joins TRBV5-1 to TRBJ1-2, with 10 bases that match TRBD1. Germline CDR1 SGHRS, CDR2 YFSETQ. V shed 4 bases and J 6 bases; nucleotides not matched to a gene: 12. The CDR3 spans 16 residues. The CDR3 sequence: CASSAVGTGDLNGYTF. DNA of the CDR3: TGCGCCAGCAGCGCTGTCGGGACAGGGGACCTCAATGGCTACACCTTC.

The chain employs TRBV7-6 and TRBJ1-2; D not resolved. V lost 3 bases to trimming and J lost 2 bases, with 7 bases between them. Per the germline V gene, CDR1 is SGHVS and CDR2 is FNYEAQ. This CDR3 is built from 13 residues. The CDR3 reads CASSLEQNYGYTF. The CDR3 DNA reads as TGTGCCAGCAGCTTGGAACAGAACTATGGCTACACCTTC.

V usage is TRBV5-1 and J usage is TRBJ1-6, with TRBD1 identical over 8 bases. The V segment lost 1 base and the J segment 5 bases; nucleotides outside the gene matches: 2. This CDR3 has 15 amino acids. Looked up from germline, CDR1 is SGHRS and CDR2 is YFSETQ. DNA for the CDR3: TGCGCCAGCAGCTTGTTGACAGGGGATAATTCACCCCTCCACTTT. This encodes CASSLLTGDNSPLHF.

The chain couples TRBV27 to TRBJ2-2; D is possibly TRBD2 (5 bases). There are 14 residues in the CDR3. From germline, CDR1 is MNHEY and CDR2 SMNVEV (reference sequence). Trimming pared 7 bases from V and 1 base from J, leaving 10 bases between. The CDR3 region has the DNA TGTGCCAGCACCCCTGAGGGGAACACCGGGGAGCTGTTTTTT. Translated, it gives CASTPEGNTGELFF.

The rearrangement joins TRBV9 to TRBJ2-3; D is possibly TRBD2 (6 bases). The CDR3 loop spans 15 amino acids. Germline V gene data show CDR1 as SGDLS and CDR2 as YYNGEE. Deletions cut 1 base from V and 1 base from J, with 10 bases between. The CDR3 spells CASSVRGDGTDTQYF. CDR3 coding DNA: TGTGCCAGCAGCGTACGCGGGGATGGCACAGATACGCAGTATTTT. Together with reference TRBV9 and TRBJ2-3, the CDR3 gives the full variable domain: DSGVTQTPKHLITATGQRVTLRCSPRSGDLSVYWYQQSLDQGLQFLIQYYNGEERAKGNILERFSAQQFPDLHSELNLSSLELGDSALYFCASSVRGDGTDTQYFGPGTRLTVL.

V and J are TRBV6-5 and TRBJ2-3, with TRBD2 identical over 13 bases. Germline values: CDR1 MNHEY, CDR2 SVGAGI. Losses at the gene ends were 4 bases for V and 4 bases for J; bases not matched to a gene: 2. The CDR3 is made up of 15 amino acids. The CDR3 is CASSSTSGRADTQYF. The CDR3 DNA is TGTGCCAGCAGTTCAACTAGCGGGAGGGCAGATACGCAGTATTTT.

The chain uses TRBV27 and TRBJ1-2, with a weak D call TRBD1 (5 bases). This CDR3 is built from 13 residues. CDR1 MNHEY and CDR2 SMNVEV come from the germline V gene (reference sequence). V was shortened by 9 bases and J by 3 bases, with 14 bases between the two germline ends. CDR3 amino acids: CASRRDGHYGYTF. CDR3 sequence (DNA): TGTGCCAGTAGGAGGGACGGGCACTATGGCTACACCTTC.

This clone showed up just a few times. The V call is TRBV29-1, the J call TRBJ1-5, with D perhaps TRBD1 (6 bases). V was shortened by 6 bases and J by 0 bases, with 12 bases between the two germline ends. The CDR3 is 14 amino acids. Germline V lookup: CDR1 SQVTM, CDR2 ANQGSEA. DNA for the CDR3: TGCAGCGTCGCGGACAGTAATAGCAATCAGCCCCAGCATTTT. Translation gives CSVADSNSNQPQHF.

This clone turned up a few times. The chain employs TRBV7-8 and TRBJ2-5, with TRBD2 identical over 9 bases. The DNA end favors TRBJ2-7, so the J call may be wrong. Germline assignment: CDR1 SGHVS and CDR2 FQNEAQ. This CDR3 is 14 amino acids long. For the CDR3, the DNA is TGTGCCAGCAGCTTAGGATTACTAGCGGGCGAGCAGTACTTC. Amino acid sequence: CASSLGLLAGEQYF.

The chain employs TRBV5-4 and TRBJ1-2; TRBD1 agrees at 8 bases. Trimming cost V 4 bases and J 3 bases; bases outside gene matches: 11. CDR3 length: 16 amino acids. Germline V CDR1 and CDR2: SGHNT, YYREEE (reference sequence). CDR3 amino acids: CASSPGTGDLDYGYTF. CDR3 nucleotide sequence: TGTGCCAGCAGCCCTGGGACAGGAGATCTCGACTATGGCTACACCTTC.

This clone was counted a few times. The chain carries TRBV29-1 and TRBJ2-1, with 11 bases aligning to TRBD1. The V segment lost 6 bases and the J segment 4 bases; nucleotides outside the gene matches: 2. This CDR3 has 13 amino acids. Germline assignment: CDR1 SQVTM and CDR2 ANQGSEA. The CDR3 spells CSVRDRGYNEQFF. CDR3 DNA sequence: TGCAGCGTCCGGGACAGGGGGTACAATGAGCAGTTCTTC.

The CDR3 bases are TGTGCCAGCGGCCCGCAGGGGAACTATGGCTACACCTTC. Translation: CASGPQGNYGYTF. The chain couples TRBV7-8 to TRBJ1-2; TRBD1 might be the D (6 bases). The CDR3 loop spans 13 amino acids. Germline V gene data show CDR1 as SGHVS and CDR2 as FQNEAQ. The V end was cut by 8 bases, the J end by 2 bases, with 12 bases between.

V and J are TRBV7-9 and TRBJ1-1; maybe TRBD1 (6 bases). V shed 2 bases and J shed 8 bases, with 12 bases lying between them. CDR3 length: 13 residues. Germline V CDR1 and CDR2: SEHNR, FQNEAQ (reference sequence). The CDR3 region has the DNA TGTGCCAGCAGCTTAAGGGGGGGGCGAGAAGCTTTCTTT. This translates into CASSLRGGREAFF.

The chain is built from TRBV7-9 and TRBJ2-7; TRBD2 matches 16 bases. Germline V lookup: CDR1 SEHNR, CDR2 FQNEAQ (reference sequence). V lost 4 bases, J lost 4 bases, and 4 bases stayed unmatched. The CDR3 spans 16 residues. CDR3 loop: CASSSGLAGGFYEQYF. CDR3 nucleotide sequence: TGTGCCAGCAGCTCGGGACTAGCGGGAGGGTTTTACGAGCAGTACTTC.

This sequence joins TRBV29-1 and TRBJ2-5; 8 bases are shared with TRBD2. The last part of the DNA fits TRBJ2-7 better; the J call may be wrong. Looked up from germline, CDR1 is SQVTM and CDR2 is ANQGSEA. CDR3 size: 11 residues. The CDR3 protein is CSTGGTGEQYF. CDR3 coding DNA: TGCAGTACGGGGGGGACGGGCGAGCAGTACTTC.

This rearrangement joins TRBV2 to TRBJ1-1; D gene unclear. Germline V lookup: CDR1 SNHLY, CDR2 FYNNEI. Deletions cut 7 bases from V and 6 bases from J, with 15 bases between. The CDR3 has 13 amino acids. The CDR3 DNA sequence: TGTGCCAGCATTGTAGTCCGGGATTCTGAAGCTTTCTTT. Amino acids: CASIVVRDSEAFF.